This entry concerns a single T cell receptor beta chain. This clonotype was detected only a few times. What this receptor recognizes is not known. Base qualities are missing; no much larger clone stands one base away. The record originates from a study of read filtering for tumor transcriptome and immune sequencing (dated by TCRdb to the early 2020s). In terms of the full investigation: The cohort had fewer than 20 male and 15 or so female patients with a mean age of around 66 years, ranging from roughly 47 to 85. TCR repertoires obtained by targeted immune repertoire sequencing and by bulk whole-transcriptome sequencing performed on the same bone marrow samples were compared. Under revised international staging, about 8 patients fell into R-ISS I, 15 to 20 into R-ISS II and six or seven into R-ISS III. A main aim was a read-filtering strategy for immune repertoire data, specifically whether clonotypes supported by a single read should be removed. Per sample, about 3.5 to 11 million TCR-region mapped reads were obtained with IR-seq, compared with only about 80 to 1,300 with RNA-seq. Whole-transcriptome libraries were prepared with the TruSeq RNA Access Library Prep Kit after DNase treatment. Broader findings and caveats from the paper: Single-read clonotypes made up 80% to 85% of clonotypes but only about 3.5% of total reads in IR-seq, compared with just under 75% of clonotypes and 40% to 55% of reads in RNA-seq. Removing single-read clonotypes increased the correlation between IR-seq and RNA-seq shared clonotype proportions. The sorted CD138-negative fraction was not purified T cells but a mixed bone marrow immune population. Compared with RNA-seq, IR-seq captured clonotypes at much greater depth and more reliably, and a smaller IR-seq throughput was enough to identify most of the shared clonotypes.

Starting from about 400 ng RNA, TCR libraries were constructed with the Immunoverse kit using molecular barcoded adaptors that cover the alpha/delta and beta/gamma chains. TCR library preparation was performed with the same RNA that was used for transcriptome sequencing. Sequencing of TCR libraries was carried out on an Illumina HiSeq 4000 with 2 x 150 cycles. Concerning the study's data processing: With MiXCR, TCR reads were aligned to human V, D, J and C references and assembled into CDR3 clonotypes, with quality filtering and error correction included. The tcR package in R was used for analysis of clonotype counts and gene usage diversity. For inspection of raw mapping reads, RNA-seq reads were mapped by STAR aligner version 2.5.3a onto GRCh37 of the human genome. To test the effect of sequencing depth on detected clonotypes, IR-seq fastq files were randomly downsampled using Seqtk 1.3. TCRdb cleaned the public reads at Q25 with fastp, built clones with MiXCR and kept in-frame beta chains. Merged by CDR3 protein, the rows form single entries marked with the most common genes and DNA. TCRdb's processing, not the authors', yielded these V and J calls. This sample is represented by approximately 20,000 distinct CDR3 sequences; approximately 20% of them were singletons. The ten largest clones capture about 25% of the sample.

The junction shows trimming of 1 base on V and 6 bases on J, plus 15 bases between the germline ends. Its CDR3 holds 15 amino acids, cysteine through phenylalanine. The kept DNA is CDR3 alone, 45 bases in frame from the first base. CDR1 and CDR2 are read off the germline V gene as SGHVS and FQNEAQ. Bone marrow was sampled from every patient at the time of active disease. Ficoll-Hypaque density gradient centrifugation was used to isolate bone marrow mononuclear cells. Myeloma plasma cells were removed and CD138-negative cells were obtained by negative selection following labeling with CD138 magnetic microbeads on a MACS separator. Purity of the isolated cells was checked by flow cytometry on an Attune NxT using CD138 antibodies. Total RNA was extracted using TRIzol reagent and was quantified on a NanoDrop spectrophotometer. Paired RNA-seq and IR-seq were performed on the CD138-negative bone marrow sample of each patient.

Sequencing was carried out using a population of CD138-negative cells sorted from bone marrow. Explained via the paper, the cell subset or site label denotes: bone marrow mononuclear cells depleted of CD138+ plasma/myeloma cells by negative magnetic selection. The receptor was isolated from a donor over 35 with multiple myeloma. The chain is made from TRBV7-8 and TRBJ1-1; the D gene is possibly TRBD1, with 6 bases matching. Here is the DNA: TGTGCCAGCAGCTTAGGGTACAGGGAAACGGCTGAAGCTTTCTTT. It translates as CASSLGYRETAEAFF.